Presented here are 14 T cell receptor beta chains from one specimen sequenced in a study of cytomegalovirus exposure and HLA in healthy donors. Generated by immunoSEQ multiplex PCR, the TCRdb table keeps only in-frame clones and is missing some. The table has 220,000 or so clones, 65% to 85% seen once. The sample taken for sequencing was PBMCs. Every receptor here comes from a woman in her twenties or thirties in good health and CMV-seropositive.

The chain recombines TRBV5-1 with TRBJ2-1; D is possibly TRBD2 (6 bases). CDR3 length: 16 amino acids. The V gene lost 2 bases and the J gene lost 0 bases, with 12 bases spanning the gap. The V gene's germline CDR1 is SGHRS and CDR2 YFSETQ. CDR3 nucleotides: TGCGCCAGCAGCTTTGGACCCGGGAGCTCCTACAATGAGCAGTTCTTC. It yields the protein CASSFGPGSSYNEQFF.

V usage is TRBV13 and J usage is TRBJ1-1; D perhaps matches TRBD1 (6 bases). The V gene's germline CDR1 is PRHDT and CDR2 FYEKMQ (reference sequence). The ends were cut back, 5 bases at V and 6 bases at J, with 19 bases in the middle. The CDR3 loop spans 15 amino acids. The CDR3 nucleotides are TGTGCCAGCAGCCCAGAGTCTACAGGGATCTCTGAAGCTTTCTTT. It encodes CASSPESTGISEAFF.

This chain connects TRBV15 to TRBJ2-7; TRBD1 matches at 9 bases. The CDR3 runs 14 residues. The V segment lost 6 bases and the J segment 2 bases; nucleotides outside the gene matches: 5. Germline V gene sequence: CDR1 LNHNV, CDR2 YYDKDF (reference sequence). This chain's CDR3 is CATRRTGAAYEQYF. The CDR3 DNA reads TGTGCCACCAGGCGGACAGGGGCGGCCTACGAGCAGTACTTC.

The CDR3 loop reads CASSHLIAGAYEQYF. DNA of the CDR3: TGTGCCAGCAGCCACCTTATAGCGGGAGCCTACGAGCAGTACTTC. The rearrangement uses TRBV6-6 and TRBJ2-7, with TRBD2 matching over 9 bases. Germline CDR1 and CDR2: MNHNY and SVGAGI (reference sequence). This CDR3 has 15 amino acids. V gave up 6 bases and J gave up 2 bases; unmatched junction bases: 8.

V is TRBV30 and J is TRBJ1-2, with D possibly TRBD1 on 5 matching bases. Trimming cost V 1 base and J 2 bases, with 8 bases left between them. The germline V gene has CDR1 GTSNPN and CDR2 SVGIG (reference sequence). This CDR3 is built from 13 residues. CDR3 protein: CAWSGGDNYGYTF. CDR3 bases: TGTGCCTGGAGTGGAGGGGACAACTATGGCTACACCTTC.

The V call is TRBV10-3, the J call TRBJ2-3, with D hard to call. CDR3 size: 16 residues. Trimming took 4 bases from V and 2 from J, leaving 16 bases between them. CDR1 ENHRY and CDR2 SYGVKD come from the germline V gene. CDR3 loop: CAISGTEYPFTDTQYF. The CDR3 DNA reads as TGTGCCATCAGTGGGACGGAGTATCCCTTCACAGATACGCAGTATTTT.

The chain employs TRBV9 and TRBJ2-1; D is perhaps TRBD2 (5 bases). Trimming cost V 4 bases and J 8 bases, with 7 bases left between them. This CDR3 is 11 amino acids long. Germline CDR1 and CDR2: SGDLS and YYNGEE. CDR3 amino acids: CASSISDEQFF. The CDR3 nucleotides read TGTGCCAGCAGCATTAGCGATGAGCAGTTCTTC.

This clone was detected a few times. The gene calls are TRBV5-4 and TRBJ2-2, with 7 bases fitting TRBD2. Trimming removed 4 bases from V and 0 bases from J; junction bases left unmatched: 0. CDR1 is SGHNT, CDR2 YYREEE, per germline (reference sequence). The CDR3 spans 14 residues. CDR3 sequence: CASSSGTNTGELFF. In nucleotides, the CDR3 is TGTGCCAGCAGCAGCGGGACGAACACCGGGGAGCTGTTTTTT.

V gene TRBV10-3 combines with J gene TRBJ2-7, with D hard to call. CDR3 length: 14 residues. Germline V gene sequence: CDR1 ENHRY, CDR2 SYGVKD. Trimming removed 2 bases at V and 4 bases at J, with 12 bases between. The DNA for the CDR3 is TGTGCCATCAGTGAGAGGAACGGAGCGTACGAGCAGTACTTC. Translated: CAISERNGAYEQYF.

CDR3 residues: CASSLLAGSQPQHF. CDR3 nucleotides: TGTGCCAGCAGTTTATTGGCAGGGAGTCAGCCCCAGCATTTT. This chain links TRBV27 with TRBJ1-5; TRBD1 is a possible D gene (5 bases). This CDR3 is 14 amino acids long. Per the germline V gene, CDR1 is MNHEY and CDR2 is SMNVEV (reference sequence). Trimming removed 1 base at V and 6 bases at J, with 10 bases between.

The chain combines TRBV28 with TRBJ2-6, with D possibly called TRBD1 or TRBD2 (5 bases each). V gave up 9 bases and J gave up 2 bases, with 8 bases separating them. Germline CDR1 and CDR2: MDHEN and SYDVKM. The CDR3 sequence is 13 residues long. The chain's CDR3 is CASTGPGANVLTF. DNA for the CDR3: TGTGCCAGTACGGGGCCTGGGGCCAACGTCCTGACTTTC.

V gene TRBV4-3 combines with J gene TRBJ2-7; possible D gene TRBD1, 5 bases. This CDR3 spans 14 amino acids. V was shortened by 1 base and J by 1 base, with 8 bases between the two germline ends. The germline CDR1 and CDR2 sequences are LGHNA and YSLEER. CDR3: CASSQGYRSYEQYF. The CDR3, as DNA: TGCGCCAGCAGCCAAGGGTACAGGTCCTACGAGCAGTACTTC.

The genes are TRBV5-8 and TRBJ1-1; possibly TRBD1 for D (5 bases). This CDR3 is 14 amino acids long. V was clipped by 4 bases and J by 4 bases, with 14 bases between them. Germline lookup yields CDR1 SGHTS and CDR2 YDEGEE. As DNA, the CDR3 is TGTGCCAGCAGCCTTCAGGGCCGGCCCACTGAAGCTTTCTTT. Translation gives CASSLQGRPTEAFF.

The gene calls are TRBV4-1 and TRBJ1-2; D remains unclear. This CDR3 is 17 amino acids long. CDR1 and CDR2 (germline): MGHRA, YSYEKL. Trimming cost V 0 bases and J 6 bases, with 20 bases left between them. The DNA for the CDR3 is TGCGCCAGCAGCCAAGATAGAGGACCGTTGAGTTCGCATGGCTACACCTTC. As protein: CASSQDRGPLSSHGYTF.